The clone carrying this T cell receptor (beta chain) was observed a single time. Its antigen is as yet unknown. Blood sampling took place at baseline, cycle 4 day 1, and cycle 7 day 1. Profiling relied on immunoSEQ multiplex PCR, and the TCRdb table lists in-frame clones only, not all of them. The sample has approximately 54,000 clones, 80% to 95% seen once. The CDR3 runs 13 residues. The V end was cut by 9 bases, the J end by 6 bases, with 17 bases between. CDR1 is MNHEY and CDR2 is SMNVEV in the germline V gene (reference sequence). The sample originates from a study of OX40 agonist ivuxolimab in advanced cancers. Study-level findings and limits: Clonal expansion from baseline to week 6 occurred in both CD4+ and CD8+ T cells.

V is TRBV27 and J is TRBJ1-2, with D unresolved. This sequence was found in an adult with an advanced solid tumor such as melanoma, head and neck, liver or kidney cancer. The sample consisted of CD4+ or CD8+ T cells sorted from blood, taken in a trial of the OX40 agonist ivuxolimab. The CDR3 spells CASRSAGINGYTF. In nucleotides, the CDR3 is TGTGCCAGTAGATCGGCGGGGATCAATGGCTACACCTTC.